This is a list of T cell receptor beta chains from one sample in a study of blood T cell repertoires in COVID-19. The repertoire was sequenced with immunoSEQ multiplex PCR; TCRdb's copy has only in-frame clones and lacks some. The sample contains about 99,000 clones, about 86% of which appear only once. Material: peripheral blood. All receptors come from an elderly woman with active or convalescent COVID-19. The CDR3 runs from the conserved cysteine through the conserved F or W. D genes are given only for firm matches. Not all rows give a size; the values are once, few, many and, for expanded clones, a class.

>.|TRBV30|TRBJ1-6|TRBD1
CAWRRTGGRRGNSPLHF
TGTGCCTGGAGGCGGACAGGCGGAAGGAGGGGTAATTCACCCCTCCACTTT
>.|TRBV7-9|TRBJ2-7|TRBD1
CASSREDREHNF
TGTGCCAGCAGCCGCGAAGACAGGGAGCATAACTTC
>.|TRBV6-1|TRBJ2-5|TRBD1
CASSEITGGAGETQYF
TGTGCCAGCAGTGAAATAACAGGGGGCGCGGGTGAGACCCAGTACTTC
>.|TRBV9|TRBJ1-1|.
CASRKEGQNTEAFF
TGTGCCAGCAGAAAAGAGGGACAGAACACTGAAGCTTTCTTT
>.|TRBV29-1|TRBJ1-1|.
CSVAQGTEAFF
TGCAGCGTTGCACAGGGAACTGAAGCTTTCTTT
>.|TRBV6-6|TRBJ1-2|.
CASSTAGLQAF
TGTGCCAGCAGTACTGCGGGACTACAAGCCTTC
>.|TRBV5-1|TRBJ1-4|.
CASSSNPANEKLFF
TGCGCCAGCAGCTCGAATCCGGCTAATGAAAAACTGTTTTTT
>.|TRBV5-1|TRBJ1-1|TRBD1
CASSARQGLNTEAFF
TGCGCCAGCAGCGCCCGACAGGGATTGAACACTGAAGCTTTCTTT
>.|TRBV6-5|TRBJ2-2|.
CASSTGLLNTGELFF
TGTGCCAGCAGTACGGGACTCTTGAACACCGGGGAGCTGTTTTTT
>few|TRBV28|TRBJ1-5|.
CASSFSEYQPQHF
TGTGCCAGCAGTTTTTCGGAGTATCAGCCCCAGCATTTT
>.|TRBV18|TRBJ2-3|.
CASSGAMEDTQYF
TGTGCCAGCTCGGGGGCGATGGAGGATACGCAGTATTTT
>.|TRBV5-8|TRBJ2-1|TRBD1
CASSSARTGAVEQFF
TGTGCCAGCAGCTCAGCCAGGACAGGGGCTGTTGAGCAGTTCTTC
>.|TRBV5-6|TRBJ2-1|TRBD2
CASSLRATSGRNEQFF
TGTGCCAGCAGCTTAAGGGCGACTAGCGGGAGAAATGAGCAGTTCTTC
>.|TRBV6-5|TRBJ2-7|.
CASSYEQGSYEQYF
TGTGCCAGCAGTTACGAGCAGGGGTCCTACGAGCAGTACTTC
>.|TRBV29-1|TRBJ2-1|TRBD2
CSVRPSTSGRNNEQFF
TGCAGCGTCCGCCCCTCAACTAGCGGGAGGAACAATGAGCAGTTCTTC
>once|TRBV15|TRBJ1-6|TRBD1
CATSRDRDRVSPLHF
TGTGCCACCAGCAGAGACAGGGACAGGGTTTCACCCCTCCACTTT
>.|TRBV4-3|TRBJ2-6|.
CASSPRNPTSGANVLTF
TGCGCCAGCAGCCCACGTAACCCCACATCTGGGGCCAACGTCCTGACTTTC
>.|TRBV18|TRBJ1-4|.
CASSPMLVSVDEKLFF
TGTGCCAGCTCACCCATGTTGGTTAGTGTTGATGAAAAACTGTTTTTT
>.|TRBV18|TRBJ1-1|TRBD1
CASSPLQGVNTEAFF
TGTGCCAGCTCACCATTACAGGGGGTGAACACTGAAGCTTTCTTT
>.|TRBV14|TRBJ2-2|TRBD1
CASSHRQGAPTGELFF
TGTGCCAGCAGCCACAGACAGGGGGCGCCCACCGGGGAGCTGTTTTTT
>.|TRBV6-5|TRBJ1-1|TRBD1
CASRLNQGGTEAFF
TGTGCCAGCAGACTCAACCAGGGGGGCACTGAAGCTTTCTTT
>.|TRBV24-1|TRBJ2-1|TRBD2
CATSDEAGTNYNEQFF
TGTGCCACCAGTGATGAAGCCGGGACTAACTACAATGAGCAGTTCTTC
>.|TRBV28|TRBJ1-1|.
CASSLFRGNTEAFF
TGTGCCAGCAGTTTATTTCGGGGGAACACTGAAGCTTTCTTT
>.|TRBV27|TRBJ1-5|.
CASSLQGNQPQHF
TGTGCCAGCAGTTTACAGGGAAATCAGCCCCAGCATTTT
>.|TRBV30|TRBJ1-6|TRBD1
CAWRGQGRSPLHF
TGTGCCTGGAGGGGACAGGGCCGTTCACCCCTCCACTTT
>.|TRBV19|TRBJ1-3|.
CASSIDGSSGNTIYF
TGTGCCAGTAGTATTGATGGGAGCTCTGGAAACACCATATATTTT
>.|TRBV5-6|TRBJ1-2|TRBD1
CASSLDSRTGELYGYTF
TGTGCCAGCAGCTTGGACTCTCGGACAGGGGAGTTATATGGCTACACCTTC
>.|TRBV6-5|TRBJ1-6|TRBD1
CASRDRDNSPLHF
TGTGCCAGCAGGGACAGGGATAATTCACCCCTCCACTTT
>.|TRBV18|TRBJ1-1|.
CASSPPPTGNTEAFF
TGTGCCAGCTCACCACCGCCGACAGGGAACACTGAAGCTTTCTTT
>.|TRBV28|TRBJ2-5|.
CASSSPPFRGSLAETQYF
TGTGCCAGCAGTTCACCACCGTTTAGAGGGTCTCTCGCAGAGACCCAGTACTTC
>once|TRBV3-1/TRBV3-2|TRBJ1-5|.
CASSQDPGSNQPQHF
TGTGCCAGCAGCCAAGATCCGGGGAGCAATCAGCCCCAGCATTTT
>.|TRBV6-6|TRBJ1-5|.
CATTGEGYNQPQHF
TGTGCCACCACCGGGGAGGGATACAATCAGCCCCAGCATTTT
>.|TRBV19|TRBJ1-6|TRBD1
CASSIGTGGSSPLHF
TGTGCCAGTAGTATCGGGACAGGGGGAAGTTCACCCCTCCACTTT
>once|TRBV7-2|TRBJ2-3|TRBD2
CASSLLRSGGPKDTQYF
TGTGCCAGCAGCTTATTGAGAAGCGGGGGGCCCAAGGATACGCAGTATTTT
>.|TRBV5-6|TRBJ2-7|TRBD1
CASSHTGDYEQYF
TGTGCCAGCAGTCACACAGGGGACTACGAGCAGTACTTC
>.|TRBV7-2|TRBJ2-5|TRBD1
CASSLIGQGASQETQYF
TGTGCCAGCAGCTTAATAGGGCAGGGGGCGAGCCAAGAGACCCAGTACTTC
>.|TRBV6-1|TRBJ2-4|.
CASSEERSVLAKNIQYF
TGTGCCAGCAGTGAAGAGCGGTCAGTACTAGCCAAAAACATTCAGTACTTC
>.|TRBV28|TRBJ2-7|TRBD1
CASRFATGGFYEQYF
TGTGCCAGCAGATTTGCTACAGGGGGTTTCTACGAGCAGTACTTC
>.|TRBV24-1|TRBJ2-1|.
CATSEGGARGHEQFF
TGTGCCACCAGTGAGGGGGGGGCTAGAGGACATGAGCAGTTCTTC
>few|TRBV7-9|TRBJ2-7|TRBD2
CASSLVSGGASEQYF
TGTGCCAGCAGCTTAGTTAGCGGGGGGGCGAGTGAGCAGTACTTC
>.|TRBV30|TRBJ1-1|.
CAWSLGLNTEAFF
TGTGCCTGGAGTCTAGGCTTGAACACTGAAGCTTTCTTT
>once|TRBV27|TRBJ2-7|TRBD1
CASSPDRGLYEQYF
TGTGCCAGCAGTCCGGACAGGGGGCTCTACGAGCAGTACTTC
>.|TRBV10-2|TRBJ2-7|.
CASSEPAGRGRYEQYF
TGCGCCAGCAGTGAGCCGGCGGGAAGGGGTCGGTACGAGCAGTACTTC
>.|TRBV7-2|TRBJ2-1|.
CASSPLQVVNEQFF
TGTGCCAGCAGCCCCCTGCAGGTTGTCAATGAGCAGTTCTTC
>.|TRBV5-4|TRBJ2-3|TRBD1
CASRQTRDRGSDTQYF
TGTGCCAGCAGGCAGACCCGGGACAGGGGTTCAGATACGCAGTATTTT
>.|TRBV10-3|TRBJ2-1|TRBD2
CAIRGTSGIIDEQFF
TGTGCCATCAGGGGGACTAGCGGGATAATCGATGAGCAGTTCTTC
>.|TRBV6-5|TRBJ1-1|.
CASWAGYTEAFF
TGTGCCAGCTGGGCGGGGTACACTGAAGCTTTCTTT
>.|TRBV6-4|TRBJ2-2|.
CASTASANTGELFF
TGTGCCAGCACGGCTAGCGCGAACACCGGGGAGCTGTTTTTT
>.|TRBV5-1|TRBJ2-5|.
CASSLGPRGRRETQYF
TGCGCCAGCAGCTTGGGACCGCGGGGGCGCCGGGAGACCCAGTACTTC
>.|TRBV18|TRBJ1-1|.
CASSDLSGNTEAFF
TGTGCCAGCTCAGATCTATCGGGGAACACTGAAGCTTTCTTT
>once|TRBV19|TRBJ2-7|TRBD1
CASRDRGHEQYF
TGTGCCAGTAGGGACAGGGGCCACGAGCAGTACTTC